These 29 T cell receptor beta chains share one sample of origin, sequenced in a study of blood T cell repertoires in COVID-19. Produced via immunoSEQ multiplex PCR; TCRdb's table is partial and in-frame only. The data show some 220,000 clones, roughly four fifths seen once. The sequenced sample was peripheral blood. The receptors shown here come from a man between 50 and 59 years old with acute or convalescent COVID-19.

The chain recombines TRBV30 with TRBJ2-7; TRBD1 might be the D (6 bases). The CDR3 spans 13 residues. V lost 3 bases and J lost 4, with 13 bases in between. Germline V gene data show CDR1 as GTSNPN and CDR2 as SVGIG (reference sequence). As DNA, the CDR3 is TGTGCCTGGAGGGGGGCAGACCGATACGAGCAGTACTTC. It is translated as CAWRGADRYEQYF.

The rearrangement joins TRBV27 to TRBJ2-1; a possible D gene is TRBD1 (6 bases). CDR1 is MNHEY, CDR2 SMNVEV, per germline (reference sequence). The V end was cut by 5 bases, the J end by 7 bases, with 21 bases between. The CDR3 covers 16 residues. In nucleotides, the CDR3 is TGTGCCAGCAGTAGCCTGGGACACCCTAGCTCGAATGAGCAGTTCTTC. Translated: CASSSLGHPSSNEQFF.

The chain combines TRBV10-3 with TRBJ2-7; 11 bases agree with TRBD1. V lost 6 bases to trimming and J lost 9 bases; unmatched junction nucleotides: 4. The CDR3 length is 12 residues. Germline CDR1 and CDR2: ENHRY and SYGVKD. CDR3 DNA sequence: TGTGCCATCAGGGACAGGGGGCCGTTGCAGTACTTC. As protein: CAIRDRGPLQYF.

DNA for the CDR3: TGTGCCAGCATAGGGACAGGGGGGACCTACGAGCAGTACTTC. Protein: CASIGTGGTYEQYF. The V gene is TRBV2, the J gene TRBJ2-7; TRBD1 matches at 11 bases. This CDR3 spans 14 amino acids. From germline, CDR1 is SNHLY and CDR2 FYNNEI. V lost 7 bases to trimming and J lost 2 bases; unmatched junction nucleotides: 4. Based on the CDR3 plus reference TRBV2 and TRBJ2-7, the full variable domain is EPEVTQTPSHQVTQMGQEVILRCVPISNHLYFYWYRQILGQKVEFLVSFYNNEISEKSEIFDDQFSVERPDGSNFTLKIRSTKLEDSAMYFCASIGTGGTYEQYFGPGTRLTVT.

Of note for this clone: Just one base apart from a much larger clone, this may be a read error. The genes are TRBV6-5 and TRBJ2-7, with 8 nucleotides matching TRBD2. The CDR3 sequence is 14 residues long. Germline V gives CDR1 MNHEY, CDR2 SVGAGI. The trim removed 6 bases at V and 0 bases at J, leaving 4 bases unmatched. The CDR3 bases are TGTGCCAGCAGCTTCACTAGCGGCTCCTACGAGCAGTACTTC. Translation gives CASSFTSGSYEQYF.

The chain has TRBV7-9 and TRBJ1-4; no clear D. This CDR3 has 13 residues. V lost 1 base and J 7 bases, leaving 7 bases between the germline ends. Germline V CDR1 and CDR2: SEHNR, FQNEAQ (reference sequence). CDR3 residues: CASSLVAGEKLFF. CDR3 DNA: TGTGCCAGCAGCTTAGTGGCGGGTGAAAAACTGTTTTTT.

The V and J genes are TRBV5-1 and TRBJ2-2; D gene ambiguous. Germline V gene sequence: CDR1 SGHRS, CDR2 YFSETQ. The ends were cut back, 0 bases at V and 7 bases at J, with 10 bases in the middle. The CDR3 is 14 residues long. CDR3 coding DNA: TGCGCCAGCAGCTTGGTTTGGCCGAACGGGGAGCTGTTTTTT. Its protein is CASSLVWPNGELFF. The full variable domain, its missing parts supplied by reference TRBV5-1 and TRBJ2-2, is KAGVTQTPRYLIKTRGQQVTLSCSPISGHRSVSWYQQTPGQGLQFLFEYFSETQRNKGNFPGRFSGRQFSNSRSEMNVSTLELGDSALYLCASSLVWPNGELFFGEGSRLTVL.

The rearrangement uses TRBV11-3 and TRBJ2-7; 9 bases are shared with TRBD1. The germline V gene has CDR1 SGHNT and CDR2 YENEEA. The CDR3 runs to 15 residues. V shed 0 bases and J 3 bases; nucleotides not matched to a gene: 3. The CDR3 is CASSLDTGGYYEQYF. CDR3 nucleotide sequence: TGTGCCAGCAGCTTAGATACAGGGGGCTACTACGAGCAGTACTTC.

V and J are TRBV7-9 and TRBJ2-3; 9 positions match TRBD2. The CDR3 totals 14 residues. V lost 5 bases and J lost 5; bases outside the gene matches: 5. Looked up from germline, CDR1 is SEHNR and CDR2 is FQNEAQ (reference sequence). CDR3 region: CASSRTSELDTQYF. Written as DNA, the CDR3 is TGTGCCAGCAGCCGGACTAGCGAGCTAGATACGCAGTATTTT. Filled out from reference TRBV7-9 and TRBJ2-3, the complete variable domain reads DTGVSQNPRHKITKRGQNVTFRCDPISEHNRLYWYRQTLGQGPEFLTYFQNEAQLEKSRLLSDRFSAERPKGSFSTLEIQRTEQGDSAMYLCASSRTSELDTQYFGPGTRLTVL.

The V call is TRBV6-5, the J call TRBJ1-6; no reliable D call. The germline gives CDR1 MNHEY, CDR2 SVGAGI. The CDR3 consists of 11 residues. Trimming stripped 11 bases from V and 4 bases from J, with 6 bases between. The CDR3 protein is CAGGYNSPLHF. DNA for the CDR3: TGTGCCGGAGGGTATAATTCACCCCTCCACTTT.

The rearrangement links TRBV7-3 to TRBJ2-5; 9 positions match TRBD1. J lost 5 bases, V lost 6 bases, and 7 bases had no gene match. The CDR3 covers 14 residues. Per the germline V gene, CDR1 is SGHTA and CDR2 is FQGTGA. The CDR3 DNA sequence: TGTGCCAGCAGTATGGGACAGGGAGGCGAGACCCAGTACTTC. It specifies CASSMGQGGETQYF.

The V call is TRBV6-1, the J call TRBJ1-2; 8 nucleotides agree with TRBD1. After removal of 2 bases from V and 8 bases from J, the junction contained 13 bases not matched to a gene. Per the germline V gene, CDR1 is MNHNS and CDR2 is SASEGT. The CDR3 has 16 residues. This CDR3 reads CASSEQMRTGRRGYTF. In DNA form, the CDR3 reads TGTGCCAGCAGTGAACAGATGAGGACAGGGCGGCGGGGCTACACCTTC.

The chain joins TRBV2 to TRBJ1-4; TRBD1 might be the D (5 bases). This CDR3 is built from 14 residues. CDR1 and CDR2 from the germline V gene are SNHLY and FYNNEI. The V gene lost 6 bases and the J gene lost 3 bases, with 11 bases spanning the gap. The CDR3 region has the DNA TGTGCCAGCAGCCGACAGTCTTCTAATGAAAAACTGTTTTTT. Translation gives CASSRQSSNEKLFF.

The genes are TRBV29-1 and TRBJ1-1; perhaps TRBD1 as D (6 bases). The CDR3 runs to 12 residues. Germline V CDR1 and CDR2: SQVTM, ANQGSEA. Trimming cost V 4 bases and J 5 bases, with 11 bases left between them. The CDR3 loop reads CSVVAGVTEAFF. As DNA, the CDR3 is TGCAGCGTTGTAGCAGGGGTGACTGAAGCTTTCTTT.

With regard to this clone: Other DNA sequences from this sample encode an identical CDR3 as well. The rearrangement uses TRBV3-1 (or the pseudogene TRBV3-2) and TRBJ1-4, with D maybe TRBD1 (6 bases). Looked up from germline, CDR1 is LGHDT and CDR2 is YNNKEL (reference sequence). The CDR3 sequence is 15 residues long. V lost 3 bases, J lost 5 bases, and 13 bases lay in between. In DNA form, the CDR3 reads TGTGCCAGCAGCCATTTACAGGGAGGGAATGAAAAACTGTTTTTT. Amino acid sequence: CASSHLQGGNEKLFF.

The genes are TRBV23-1 and TRBJ2-1; a possible D gene is TRBD2 (5 bases). TRBV23-1 is designated an ORF whose function remains uncertain. The CDR3 consists of 15 residues. V lost 3 bases and J lost 5, with 14 bases in between. CDR3 DNA: TGCGCCAGCAGTCAGACGACGGGGAACCACAATGAGCAGTTCTTC. It specifies CASSQTTGNHNEQFF.

The CDR3 DNA reads TGTGCCAGTAAGCGGGGGGACACTGAAGCTTTCTTT. Translating it yields CASKRGDTEAFF. This chain connects TRBV19 to TRBJ1-1; perhaps TRBD1 as D (5 bases). CDR1 is LNHDA, CDR2 SQIVND, per germline (reference sequence). V shed 7 bases and J shed 3 bases, with 9 bases lying between them. CDR3 length: 12 residues.

This clone has only a few counts. The same CDR3 can be traced to other DNA sequences in this sample. V and J are TRBV7-3 and TRBJ2-1; D is perhaps TRBD2 (6 bases). Germline assignment: CDR1 SGHTA and CDR2 FQGTGA. V lost 0 bases, J lost 0 bases, and 6 bases lay in between. This CDR3 has 15 residues. The CDR3 nucleotides read TGTGCCAGCAGCTTAACGGGAGGCTCCTACAATGAGCAGTTCTTC. The encoded protein is CASSLTGGSYNEQFF.

The chain carries TRBV3-1 (or the pseudogene TRBV3-2) and TRBJ2-7; D unresolved. The CDR3 is made up of 13 amino acids. Per germline, CDR1 LGHDT and CDR2 YNNKEL (reference sequence). With 2 bases removed from V and 1 base from J, the gap between germline ends came to 6 bases. Written as DNA, the CDR3 is TGTGCCAGCAGCCAACGTTTATCCTACGAGCAGTACTTC. Its protein product is CASSQRLSYEQYF.

CDR3 sequence (DNA): TGTGCCAGCAGCCCCGACCCAATTGGGCGCCATAATTCACCCCTCCACTTT. Protein: CASSPDPIGRHNSPLHF. This chain connects TRBV5-4 to TRBJ1-6; D not certain. This CDR3 spans 17 amino acids. Trimming pared 4 bases from V and 5 bases from J, leaving 19 bases between. Germline CDR1 reads SGHNT; CDR2 reads YYREEE (reference sequence). The variable domain in full, with the rest retrieved from reference TRBV5-4 and TRBJ1-6, is ETGVTQSPTHLIKTRGQQVTLRCSSQSGHNTVSWYQQALGQGPQFIFQYYREEENGRGNFPPRFSGLQFPNYSSELNVNALELDDSALYLCASSPDPIGRHNSPLHFGNGTRLTVT.

This clone was counted once. In DNA, the CDR3 is TGTGCCAGCAGCTTGGGGGGTGAAGCTTTCTTT. Its translation is CASSLGGEAFF. V gene TRBV7-6 combines with J gene TRBJ1-1; TRBD1 might be the D (5 bases). The CDR3 length is 11 residues. Deletions cut 3 bases from V and 7 bases from J, with 6 bases between. Germline CDR1 reads SGHVS; CDR2 reads FNYEAQ.

The chain carries TRBV10-1 and TRBJ2-3; 8 positions agree with TRBD1. The J segment lost 2 bases and the V segment lost 6 bases, leaving 7 bases of the junction unmatched. The germline CDR1 and CDR2 sequences are WNHNN and SYGVQD (reference sequence). The CDR3 is 15 residues long. The DNA of the CDR3 is TGCGCCAGCAGCCAGGGGGCAGACACCACAGATACGCAGTATTTT. The encoded protein is CASSQGADTTDTQYF.

This clone was seen only once. V is TRBV27 and J is TRBJ1-6; the D is unclear. Germline loops: CDR1 MNHEY, CDR2 SMNVEV (reference sequence). V was pared by 5 bases and J by 0 bases, with 8 bases between. The CDR3 is 15 residues long. This CDR3 is CASSPRSSYNSPLHF. The CDR3 DNA reads TGTGCCAGCAGTCCTCGGAGCTCCTATAATTCACCCCTCCACTTT.

The chain links TRBV27 to TRBJ1-2, with TRBD1 matching 7 bases. The germline CDR1 and CDR2 sequences are MNHEY and SMNVEV (reference sequence). V trimming: 1 base; J trimming: 8 bases; junction bases outside the gene matches: 10. The CDR3 extends over 15 amino acids. CDR3 DNA: TGTGCCAGCAGTTTATTGGCCGAGGGGGCGCGGGGCTACACCTTC. This codes for CASSLLAEGARGYTF.

The chain couples TRBV5-6 to TRBJ1-1; unclear D gene. In germline, CDR1 is SGHDT, CDR2 YYEEEE. The V end was cut by 4 bases, the J end by 1 base, with 14 bases between. The length of the CDR3 is 15 residues. The CDR3 region has the DNA TGTGCCAGCAGCCCCTGGGCAGGCAAGAACACTGAAGCTTTCTTT. It codes for CASSPWAGKNTEAFF.

The V call is TRBV5-8, the J call TRBJ1-1; the D gene is possibly TRBD1 (5 bases). Trimming took 7 bases from V and 4 from J, leaving 17 bases between them. This CDR3 comprises 14 residues. Germline CDR1 SGHTS, CDR2 YDEGEE. In DNA, the CDR3 is TGTGCCAGCCCCCTAGGGCAGGGAACCACTGAAGCTTTCTTT. Protein: CASPLGQGTTEAFF.

The genes are TRBV5-1 and TRBJ2-5; 10 bases map to TRBD2. Germline CDR1 is SGHRS and CDR2 is YFSETQ. The CDR3 runs to 14 residues. V was pared by 5 bases and J by 5 bases, with 6 bases of the junction left unmatched. This CDR3 reads CASRRGTSEETQYF. The CDR3 DNA is TGCGCCAGCAGACGGGGGACTAGCGAGGAGACCCAGTACTTC.

This clone showed up just a few times. The CDR3 protein is CASRFGGQGGEQYF. The CDR3 coding sequence is TGTGCCAGTCGCTTTGGGGGACAGGGAGGCGAGCAGTACTTC. This chain connects TRBV6-6 to TRBJ2-7, with 9 positions matching TRBD1. The V and J ends lost 9 bases and 6 bases, in that order; junction bases with no gene match: 12. The CDR3 covers 14 residues. Germline CDR1 MNHNY, CDR2 SVGAGI (reference sequence).

The chain joins TRBV28 to TRBJ1-1; 8 bases fit TRBD1. Germline CDR1 reads MDHEN; CDR2 reads SYDVKM. The junction had 12 bases not matched to a gene; V was cut back by 7 bases and J by 11 bases. The CDR3 is 13 amino acids. The CDR3 bases are TGTGCCAGCAACACAGGGGGGAGTCGCTTGGCTTTCTTT. As protein: CASNTGGSRLAFF.